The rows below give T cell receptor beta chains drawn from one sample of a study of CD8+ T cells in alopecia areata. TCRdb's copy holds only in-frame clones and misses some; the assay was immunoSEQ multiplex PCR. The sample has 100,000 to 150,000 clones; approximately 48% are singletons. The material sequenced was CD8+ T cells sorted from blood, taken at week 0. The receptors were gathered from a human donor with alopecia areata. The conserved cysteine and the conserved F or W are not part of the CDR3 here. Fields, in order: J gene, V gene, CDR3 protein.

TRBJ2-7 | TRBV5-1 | ASSHHPDRGFLYEQY
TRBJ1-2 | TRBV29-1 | SEGPAGYGYT
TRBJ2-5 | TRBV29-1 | SSGDLIGGETQY
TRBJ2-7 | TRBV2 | ASIIFGGTTTYEQY
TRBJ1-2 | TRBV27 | ASSSMTGRNGYT
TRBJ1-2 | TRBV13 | ASSSFGDGYT
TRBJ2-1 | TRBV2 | ASRLGYNEQF
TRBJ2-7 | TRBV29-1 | SVVLGASGYEQY
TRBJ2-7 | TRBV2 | ASSARDRGLREQY
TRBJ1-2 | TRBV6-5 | ASSYSNNYGYT
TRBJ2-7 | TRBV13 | ASSLGLAGTYEQY
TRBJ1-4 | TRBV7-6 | ASSPSDRGVEKLF
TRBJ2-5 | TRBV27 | ASSLRRPPETQY
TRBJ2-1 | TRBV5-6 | ASSLAGYYNEQF
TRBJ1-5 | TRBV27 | ASSLSRAGSDQPQH
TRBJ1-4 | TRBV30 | AWSDRGRNEKLF
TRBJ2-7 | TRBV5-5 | ASSLSRGLYEQY
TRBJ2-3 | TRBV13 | ASSFTGPDTQY
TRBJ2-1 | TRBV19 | ASSMDRPAWEQF
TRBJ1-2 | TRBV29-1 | SATGTGNYGYT
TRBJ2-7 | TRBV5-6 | ASSRDHEQY
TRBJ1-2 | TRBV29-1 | SVDEGGYGYT
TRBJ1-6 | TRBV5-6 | ASSWEDSNSPLH
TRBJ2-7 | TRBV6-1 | ASQKSSYEQY
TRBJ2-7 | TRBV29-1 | SVDSDRAYEQY
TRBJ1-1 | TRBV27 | ASSWGTEAF
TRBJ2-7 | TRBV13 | ASSLAREQY
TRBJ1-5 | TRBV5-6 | ASSFLQLNQPQH
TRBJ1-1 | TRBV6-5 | ASSYSEGGTEAF
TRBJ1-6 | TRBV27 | ASTRTNSPLH
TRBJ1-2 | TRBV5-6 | ASSGGHIGGYT
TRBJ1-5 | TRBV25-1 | ASSTQGGQPQH
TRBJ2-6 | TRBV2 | ASSVSRDRGPGANVLT
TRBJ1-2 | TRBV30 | AWSVGGNGYT
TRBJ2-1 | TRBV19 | ASSIVLAGGNEQF
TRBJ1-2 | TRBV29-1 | SVLQIYGYT
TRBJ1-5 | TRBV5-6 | ASSLMAGDQPQH
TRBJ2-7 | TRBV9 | ASSVEDGTSYEQY
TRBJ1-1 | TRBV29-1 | SVEVVSGTEAF
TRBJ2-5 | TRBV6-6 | ASSLDRETQY
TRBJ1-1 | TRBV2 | ASLDTITEAF
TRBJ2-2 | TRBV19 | ASQTSGFGELF
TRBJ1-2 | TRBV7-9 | ASSTGGGIDGYT
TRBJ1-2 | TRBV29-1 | SVEEGGYT
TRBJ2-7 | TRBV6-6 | ASIRDSSYEQY
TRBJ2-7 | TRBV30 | AWNVLWGDSYEQY
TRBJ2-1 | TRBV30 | AWSGRGAGNEQF
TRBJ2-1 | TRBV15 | ATSREKRGPYNEQF
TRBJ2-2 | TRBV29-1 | SAGGSGNTGELF
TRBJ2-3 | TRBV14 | ASSQGMHTDTQY
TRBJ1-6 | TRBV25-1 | ASSVYRDRNSPLH